The 19 T cell receptor beta chains reported below all come from one sample, sequenced in a study of blood T cell repertoires in COVID-19 (dated by TCRdb to 2020 to 2022). The library was built by means of the immunoSEQ multiplex PCR assay. Entries here come from immuneACCESS through TCRdb and include only in-frame sequences with V and J called. Some clones fail to appear in such tables; in the studies checked, an unresolved V gene covers under half of the shortfall, and the cause of the remainder is unknown. Recorded for this sample are 360,000 or so clones; roughly 89% of them occurred a single time. 6.5% to 7% of the sample rests with the top ten. Sequenced input: peripheral blood. The source is a man between 18 and 35 years old with active or convalescent COVID-19.

This rearrangement joins TRBV11-2 to TRBJ1-1; tentative D call: TRBD1 (6 bases). The V gene's germline CDR1 is SGHAT and CDR2 FQNNGV. V lost 4 bases, J lost 1 base, and 13 bases lay in between. There are 15 residues in the CDR3. The CDR3 protein is CASSYNRVENTEAFF. Written as DNA, the CDR3 is TGTGCCAGCAGCTACAACAGGGTTGAGAACACTGAAGCTTTCTTT.

The chain carries TRBV11-1 and TRBJ2-1; D is perhaps TRBD1 (7 bases). This CDR3 region has 16 residues. V dropped 5 bases and J dropped 7 bases, with 21 bases sitting between them. Germline CDR1 reads SGHAT; CDR2 reads FQDESV (reference sequence). The CDR3 reads CASSLGGPGGRNEQFF. The CDR3 bases are TGTGCCAGCAGCCTAGGGGGGCCAGGGGGGAGAAATGAGCAGTTCTTC.

The chain carries TRBV6-6 and TRBJ1-5, with D perhaps TRBD1 (5 bases). Germline CDR1 reads MNHNY; CDR2 reads SVGAGI (reference sequence). The CDR3 consists of 15 residues. Trimming left V 6 bases short and J 5 bases short, with 17 bases between. CDR3 sequence reads: CASRRGTGGYQPQHF. For the CDR3, the DNA is TGTGCCAGCAGAAGAGGGACGGGGGGGTATCAGCCCCAGCATTTT.

This rearrangement joins TRBV2 to TRBJ2-5, with unresolved D. CDR1 is SNHLY, CDR2 FYNNEI, per germline. Trimming removed 0 bases from V and 4 bases from J, with 12 bases in between. This CDR3 contains 15 residues. CDR3 coding DNA: TGTGCCAGCAGTGAAGCGCTTATGGCCCGAGAGACCCAGTACTTC. Translating gives CASSEALMARETQYF. The full variable domain, rest sourced from reference TRBV2 and TRBJ2-5, is EPEVTQTPSHQVTQMGQEVILRCVPISNHLYFYWYRQILGQKVEFLVSFYNNEISEKSEIFDDQFSVERPDGSNFTLKIRSTKLEDSAMYFCASSEALMARETQYFGPGTRLLVL.

Written as DNA, the CDR3 is TGTGCCAGCAGCGCTACTAGCACAGATACGCAGTATTTT. Translation: CASSATSTDTQYF. The chain is built from TRBV6-4 and TRBJ2-3; D gene uncertain. V was cut by 6 bases and J by 0 bases, with 7 bases left in between. The CDR3 is 13 amino acids. Germline V gene lookup returns CDR1 MRHNA and CDR2 SNTAGT.

This chain joins TRBV29-1 and TRBJ1-2; weak D call: TRBD1 (5 bases). The CDR3 has 13 amino acids. CDR1 and CDR2 (germline): SQVTM, ANQGSEA. Between the trimmed V and J ends, which lost 6 bases and 5 bases, there was a span of 16 bases. The chain's CDR3 is CSVPGPGGYGYTF. As DNA, the CDR3 is TGCAGCGTGCCGGGGCCGGGGGGGTATGGCTACACCTTC.

This chain uses TRBV6-5 with TRBJ1-1, with a possible D match to TRBD1 (5 bases). The CDR3 runs 15 residues. Germline V CDR1 and CDR2: MNHEY, SVGAGI. V dropped 0 bases and J dropped 6 bases, with 14 bases sitting between them. The CDR3 is CASSYSSGGRAEAFF. The CDR3 DNA follows: TGTGCCAGCAGTTACTCGTCCGGGGGGAGGGCTGAAGCTTTCTTT.

The chain joins TRBV6-4 to TRBJ2-7; D ambiguous. The CDR3 runs to 15 residues. V was cut by 7 bases and J by 4 bases, with 20 bases left in between. The germline CDR1 and CDR2 sequences are MRHNA and SNTAGT. This CDR3 is CASIRVWQVEYEQYF. The DNA for the CDR3 is TGTGCCAGCATCCGAGTATGGCAGGTTGAGTACGAGCAGTACTTC.

The chain employs TRBV4-2 and TRBJ2-2; D is perhaps TRBD1 (5 bases). The CDR3 is 13 residues long. Germline V gene sequence: CDR1 LGHNA, CDR2 YNFKEQ. Trimming took off 7 bases at V and 4 bases at J, with 10 bases between the two ends. The CDR3 sequence: CASNDRPTGELFF. The CDR3 DNA follows: TGTGCCAGCAACGACAGACCCACCGGGGAGCTGTTTTTT.

This chain uses TRBV6-5 with TRBJ1-4, with 10 bases aligning to TRBD1. The CDR3 is 14 amino acids. Unmatched junction bases numbered 5, after V lost 6 bases and J lost 7 bases. Germline V gives CDR1 MNHEY, CDR2 SVGAGI. The DNA for the CDR3 is TGTGCCAGCAGCAGGACAGGGGGATCTGAAAAACTGTTTTTT. Its translation is CASSRTGGSEKLFF.

The V and J genes are TRBV9 and TRBJ1-1; possible D gene TRBD1, 5 bases. Germline V CDR1 and CDR2: SGDLS, YYNGEE. The CDR3 spans 14 residues. V lost 3 bases and J lost 4, with 13 bases in between. The CDR3 region is CASSEIWGGTEAFF. CDR3 in DNA: TGTGCCAGCAGCGAAATTTGGGGGGGCACTGAAGCTTTCTTT.

This clone was counted a single time. J is TRBJ2-4 and V is TRBV7-2; 14 bases map to TRBD2. The germline V gene encodes CDR1 SGHTA and CDR2 FQGNSA. This CDR3 has 17 amino acids. The V segment lost 5 bases and the J segment 3 bases; nucleotides outside the gene matches: 6. This chain's CDR3 is CASSLGLAGGSKNIQYF. The CDR3 coding sequence is TGTGCCAGCAGCCTAGGACTAGCGGGGGGCAGCAAAAACATTCAGTACTTC.

This chain's CDR3 is CASSSRQAPQPQHF. The DNA for the CDR3 is TGTGCCAGTAGTTCCCGACAGGCCCCACAGCCCCAGCATTTT. V gene TRBV19 combines with J gene TRBJ1-5; D is perhaps TRBD1 (6 bases). V was trimmed by 5 bases and J by 7 bases, leaving 15 bases between them. CDR3 size: 14 residues. Germline V gene lookup returns CDR1 LNHDA and CDR2 SQIVND (reference sequence).

The chain couples TRBV6-2 or TRBV6-3 to TRBJ2-5; 9 positions agree with TRBD2. This CDR3 is 16 amino acids long. V was clipped by 2 bases and J by 0 bases; unmatched bases: 4. Germline V CDR1 and CDR2: MNHEY, SVGEGT. The CDR3 reads CASSYTLAGNQETQYF. CDR3 DNA: TGTGCCAGCAGTTACACCCTAGCGGGGAACCAAGAGACCCAGTACTTC.

The chain carries TRBV7-9 and TRBJ2-1; 15 bases match TRBD2. V gave up 6 bases and J gave up 7 bases; unmatched junction bases: 4. CDR1 SEHNR and CDR2 FQNEAQ come from the germline V gene (reference sequence). This CDR3 is built from 15 residues. This CDR3 is CASRGTSGRLNEQFF. CDR3 DNA sequence: TGTGCCAGCAGAGGGACTAGCGGGAGGTTGAATGAGCAGTTCTTC.

The chain couples TRBV7-2 to TRBJ1-1, with 10 bases fitting TRBD1. V shed 5 bases and J 3 bases; nucleotides not matched to a gene: 3. Germline V gene sequence: CDR1 SGHTA, CDR2 FQGNSA. The CDR3 sequence is 14 residues long. The CDR3 nucleotides read TGTGCCAGCAGCCAGGGACAGGGGCACACTGAAGCTTTCTTT. Amino acids: CASSQGQGHTEAFF.

The V gene is TRBV5-1, the J gene TRBJ2-5; TRBD1 matches at 7 bases. The V gene end was trimmed by 4 bases and the J gene end by 2 bases; junction bases not matched to a gene: 11. The CDR3 contains 16 residues. Looked up from germline, CDR1 is SGHRS and CDR2 is YFSETQ. The CDR3 DNA sequence: TGCGCCAGCAGCGCAGTACGACAGGGTTCTCAAGAGACCCAGTACTTC. Amino acid sequence: CASSAVRQGSQETQYF.

V gene TRBV28 combines with J gene TRBJ1-5, with D possibly being TRBD1 (6 bases). Trimming shortened V by 5 bases and J by 1 base, and 21 bases separated the two germline ends. The CDR3 runs to 18 residues. Germline V gene lookup returns CDR1 MDHEN and CDR2 SYDVKM. The CDR3 bases are TGTGCCAGCAGTACTCATTCGGGGGGGGCAGGGAGCAATCAGCCCCAGCATTTT. Translation gives CASSTHSGGAGSNQPQHF. Full variable domain (missing parts from reference TRBV28 and TRBJ1-5): DVKVTQSSRYLVKRTGEKVFLECVQDMDHENMFWYRQDPGLGLRLIYFSYDVKMKEKGDIPEGYSVSREKKERFSLILESASTNQTSMYLCASSTHSGGAGSNQPQHFGDGTRLSIL.

Worth noting for this clone: At one of its ends the junction is not consistent with the germline gene, which may arise from a read error. The chain joins TRBV27 to TRBJ2-6, with a weak D call TRBD1 (5 bases). CDR1 is MNHEY, CDR2 SMNVEV, per germline (reference sequence). The CDR3 totals 16 residues. CDR3 in amino acids: CASSLRAGSGANVLTF. The DNA of the CDR3 is TGTGCCAGCAGTTTAAGGGCAGGCTCTGGGGCCAACGTGCTGACTTTC.